This T cell receptor (beta chain) was obtained from a study of T cells in Graves' hyperthyroidism and ophthalmopathy. Looking at the study overall: At initial diagnosis, before any treatment had begun, peripheral blood was obtained. General study points: Prediction of ophthalmopathy progression came a median 6.5 months pre-onset.

Amplified TCR beta CDR3 regions derived from RNA transcripts. A set of HTBI primers served as the primers for a first-round RT-PCR of the TCR CDR3. TCRdb re-called the multiplex PCR reads with MiXCR, one entry per CDR3 protein. The sample includes about 200,000 distinct CDR3 sequences, about 18% seen only once; the top ten take roughly 44%. In this sample, this clonotype turned up many times. Its matching antigen is unknown. This CDR3 is 13 amino acids long. Germline-derived CDR1 and CDR2 are SNHLY and FYNNEI. Trimming took off 3 bases at V and 4 bases at J, with 7 bases between the two ends. An absence of ophthalmopathy progression within 18 months meant stable Graves' hyperthyroidism. Cells are PBMCs isolated from over 7.5 ml of fresh blood.

The clonotype comes from a man aged 35-49 years with Graves' hyperthyroidism. The source material was blood. This rearrangement joins TRBV2 to TRBJ1-5; D is perhaps TRBD1 (6 bases). The CDR3, as DNA: TGTGCCAGCAGTGATGGACAGAATCAGCCCCAGCATTTT. It encodes CASSDGQNQPQHF.